This is a list of T cell receptor beta chains from one sample in a study of blood T cells in healthy people across ages. In TCRdb, the 5' RACE reads were re-called with MiXCR into one record per CDR3 protein. The table lists about 570,000 distinct CDR3 sequences, approximately 27% of them singletons. Sequences were obtained from blood. All receptors derive from a woman in her seventies in good health. Both conserved end residues are part of each CDR3. D genes are given only for firm matches. Clone size is stated in some rows and not others, as once, few, many or a class when expanded.

j_call,v_call,d_call,clone_size,cdr3_aa,cdr3_nt
TRBJ1-1,TRBV7-3,TRBD1,-,CASSVDRVVTEAFF,TGTGCCAGCAGCGTAGACAGGGTCGTCACTGAAGCTTTCTTT
TRBJ1-4,TRBV5-1,TRBD1,-,CASSMGQAGEKLFF,TGCGCCAGCAGCATGGGACAGGCAGGAGAAAAACTGTTTTTT
TRBJ2-1,TRBV20-1,-,few,CSAGLARDNEQFF,TGCAGTGCTGGTCTAGCGCGAGACAATGAGCAGTTCTTC
TRBJ2-2,TRBV7-2,-,-,CASSYTSFGELFF,TGTGCCAGCAGCTACACTAGTTTCGGGGAGCTGTTTTTT
TRBJ2-3,TRBV20-1,-,-,CSARDEVDTQYF,TGCAGCGCTAGAGACGAAGTAGATACGCAGTATTTT
TRBJ1-5,TRBV7-2,-,few,CASSLERDQPQHF,TGTGCCAGCAGCTTAGAGAGGGATCAGCCCCAGCATTTT
TRBJ2-3,TRBV30,TRBD2,-,CAWRVAGGLDTQYF,TGTGCCTGGAGGGTAGCGGGGGGGCTCGATACGCAGTATTTT
TRBJ1-2,TRBV5-1,TRBD1,few,CASSYRDGDRNNYGYTF,TGCGCCAGCAGCTATAGGGATGGGGACAGAAACAACTATGGCTACACCTTC
TRBJ1-6,TRBV27,-,few,CASRLGGSPLHF,TGTGCCAGCAGGCTGGGGGGTTCACCCCTCCACTTT
TRBJ2-3,TRBV6-1,TRBD1,-,CASSEGPTGGLTQYF,TGTGCCAGCAGTGAAGGACCTACAGGGGGCCTTACGCAGTATTTT
TRBJ2-5,TRBV11-2,-,-,CASSTVVRETQYF,TGTGCCAGCAGCACGGTGGTTCGAGAGACCCAGTACTTC
TRBJ1-1,TRBV7-2,TRBD1,few,CASSFRTGVDTEAFF,TGTGCCAGCAGCTTCCGGACAGGGGTGGACACTGAAGCTTTCTTT
TRBJ1-2,TRBV4-3,-,few,CASSGGGVRGYTF,TGCGCCAGCAGCGGCGGGGGGGTACGCGGCTACACCTTC
TRBJ1-2,TRBV2,TRBD1,-,CASSGDRVYGYTF,TGTGCCAGCAGTGGGGACAGGGTCTATGGCTACACCTTC
TRBJ2-6,TRBV29-1,-,few,CSVDPSGANVLTF,TGCAGCGTTGACCCCTCTGGGGCCAACGTCCTGACTTTC
TRBJ2-2,TRBV11-2,-,few,CASSLSGAAGELFF,TGTGCCAGCAGCTTATCAGGGGCCGCCGGGGAGCTGTTTTTT
TRBJ2-7,TRBV2,-,-,CASRRGVQSYEQYF,TGTGCCAGCAGGAGGGGGGTTCAGTCCTACGAGCAGTACTTC
TRBJ1-2,TRBV19,-,few,CASSTGINYGYTF,TGTGCCAGTAGTACCGGGATTAACTATGGCTACACCTTC
TRBJ2-2,TRBV6-6,TRBD1,-,CASSYSDRVYGGELFF,TGTGCCAGCAGTTACTCGGACAGGGTCTACGGCGGGGAGCTGTTTTTT
TRBJ1-4,TRBV6-5,-,-,CASSYRATARERELFF,TGTGCCAGCAGTTATCGAGCGACAGCGCGAGAGAGGGAACTGTTTTTT
TRBJ2-7,TRBV2,-,-,CASSDVGRLEQYF,TGTGCCAGCAGTGATGTGGGGCGCCTCGAGCAGTACTTC
TRBJ2-5,TRBV20-1,TRBD2,-,CSASRLAGGPKLQETQHF,TGCAGTGCTAGCCGACTAGCGGGGGGGCCAAAATTACAAGAGACCCAGCACTTC
TRBJ1-1,TRBV9,TRBD1,-,CASSPYEGATEAFF,TGTGCCAGCAGCCCGTACGAGGGGGCCACTGAAGCTTTCTTT
TRBJ2-5,TRBV15,TRBD1,few,CATSRGQGAETQYF,TGTGCCACCAGCAGAGGACAGGGTGCGGAGACCCAGTACTTC
TRBJ2-5,TRBV12-3/TRBV12-4,-,-,CASSPLTRVTQYF,TGTGCCAGCAGTCCCTTGACCAGGGTAACCCAGTACTTC
TRBJ1-1,TRBV5-1,-,-,CASKEPGVNTEAFF,TGCGCCAGCAAAGAGCCAGGGGTGAACACTGAAGCTTTCTTT
TRBJ2-4,TRBV20-1,TRBD1,few,CSALKGGGQGINIQYF,TGCAGTGCTCTCAAAGGGGGGGGACAGGGCATAAACATTCAGTACTTC
TRBJ2-5,TRBV29-1,-,many,CSVEGDGGPRETQYF,TGCAGCGTTGAGGGGGATGGGGGGCCTCGGGAGACCCAGTACTTC
TRBJ2-3,TRBV10-3,-,-,CAISDAGSDTQYF,TGTGCCATCAGTGACGCGGGCTCAGATACGCAGTATTTT
TRBJ2-3,TRBV20-1,-,few,CSARKTPDTQYF,TGCAGTGCTAGAAAGACTCCAGATACGCAGTATTTT
TRBJ2-5,TRBV4-2,TRBD2,many,CASSQAASGTETQYF,TGTGCCAGCAGCCAAGCGGCTAGCGGGACAGAGACCCAGTACTTC
TRBJ2-7,TRBV18,-,-,CASSATQYAEQYF,TGTGCCAGCTCAGCGACGCAATACGCCGAGCAGTACTTC
TRBJ2-5,TRBV11-2,-,-,CASSPRRTAIQETQYF,TGTGCCAGCAGCCCCCGCAGGACGGCCATCCAAGAGACCCAGTACTTC
TRBJ1-4,TRBV20-1,-,-,CSARSTAHDEKLFF,TGCAGTGCTAGATCGACCGCCCACGATGAAAAACTGTTTTTT
TRBJ1-3,TRBV10-2,-,-,CASSESKGNTIYF,TGCGCCAGCAGTGAGTCGAAGGGAAACACCATATATTTT
TRBJ2-3,TRBV4-3,-,-,CASSQDTDTDTQYF,TGCGCCAGCAGCCAAGATACAGACACAGATACGCAGTATTTT
TRBJ2-3,TRBV10-3,-,-,CAISVTGAPSTDTQYF,TGTGCCATCAGCGTGACCGGGGCCCCAAGCACAGATACGCAGTATTTT
TRBJ2-5,TRBV6-2/TRBV6-3,TRBD1,few,CASRLQGAQETQYF,TGTGCCAGCAGACTACAGGGGGCCCAAGAGACCCAGTACTTC
TRBJ1-1,TRBV5-1,-,-,CAGSLVFMNTEAFF,TGCGCCGGCAGCTTGGTTTTTATGAACACTGAAGCTTTCTTT
TRBJ1-2,TRBV18,-,few,CASSPNSPGANYGYTF,TGTGCCAGCTCACCAAACAGCCCCGGAGCTAACTATGGCTACACCTTC